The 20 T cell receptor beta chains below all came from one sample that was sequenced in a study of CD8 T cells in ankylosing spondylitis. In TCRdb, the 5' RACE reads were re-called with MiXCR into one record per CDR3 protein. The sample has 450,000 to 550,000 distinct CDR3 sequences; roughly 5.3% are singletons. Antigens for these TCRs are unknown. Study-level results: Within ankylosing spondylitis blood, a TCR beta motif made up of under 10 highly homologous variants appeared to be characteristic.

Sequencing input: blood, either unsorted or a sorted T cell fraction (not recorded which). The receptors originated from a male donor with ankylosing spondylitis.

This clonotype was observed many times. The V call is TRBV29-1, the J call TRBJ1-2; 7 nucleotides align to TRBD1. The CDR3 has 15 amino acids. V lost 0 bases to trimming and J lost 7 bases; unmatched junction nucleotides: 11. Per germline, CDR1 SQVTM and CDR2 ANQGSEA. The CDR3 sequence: CSVEDFDQGVVGYTF. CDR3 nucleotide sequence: TGCAGCGTTGAAGATTTTGATCAGGGGGTAGTTGGCTACACCTTC.

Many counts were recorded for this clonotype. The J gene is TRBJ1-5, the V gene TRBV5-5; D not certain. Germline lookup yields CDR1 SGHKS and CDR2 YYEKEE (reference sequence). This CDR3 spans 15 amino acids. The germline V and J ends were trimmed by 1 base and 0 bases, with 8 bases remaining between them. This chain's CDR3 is CASSLYGISNQPQHF. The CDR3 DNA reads TGTGCCAGCAGCTTGTACGGGATTAGCAATCAGCCCCAGCATTTT.

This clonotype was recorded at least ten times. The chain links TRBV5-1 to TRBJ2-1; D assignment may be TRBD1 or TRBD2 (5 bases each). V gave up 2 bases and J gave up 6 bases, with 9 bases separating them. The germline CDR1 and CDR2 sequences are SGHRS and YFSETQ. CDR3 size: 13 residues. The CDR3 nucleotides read TGCGCCAGCAGCTTAGCGAGGGGCAATGAGCAGTTCTTC. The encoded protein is CASSLARGNEQFF.

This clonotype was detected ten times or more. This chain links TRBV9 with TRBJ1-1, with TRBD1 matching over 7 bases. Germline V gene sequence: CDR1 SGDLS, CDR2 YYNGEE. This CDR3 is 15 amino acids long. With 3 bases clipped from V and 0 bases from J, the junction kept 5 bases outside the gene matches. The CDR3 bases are TGTGCCAGCAGCGCCGGGGACAGCTTGAACACTGAAGCTTTCTTT. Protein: CASSAGDSLNTEAFF.

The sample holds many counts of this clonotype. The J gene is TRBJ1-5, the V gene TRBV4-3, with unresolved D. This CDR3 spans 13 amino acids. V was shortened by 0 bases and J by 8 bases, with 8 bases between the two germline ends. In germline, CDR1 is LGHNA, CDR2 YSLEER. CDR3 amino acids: CASSQDKREPQHF. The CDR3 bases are TGCGCCAGCAGCCAAGATAAAAGAGAGCCCCAGCATTTT.

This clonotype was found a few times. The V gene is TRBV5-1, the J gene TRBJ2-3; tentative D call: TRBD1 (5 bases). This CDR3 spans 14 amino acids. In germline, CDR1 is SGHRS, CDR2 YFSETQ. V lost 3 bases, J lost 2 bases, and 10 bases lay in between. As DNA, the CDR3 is TGCGCCAGCAGCTACCTGACAGACACAGATACGCAGTATTTT. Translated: CASSYLTDTDTQYF.

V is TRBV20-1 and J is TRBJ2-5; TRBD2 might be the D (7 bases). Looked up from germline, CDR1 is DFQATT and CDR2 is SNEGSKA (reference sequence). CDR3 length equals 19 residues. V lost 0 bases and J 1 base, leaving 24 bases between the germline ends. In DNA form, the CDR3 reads TGCAGTGCTAGAGATCTTGAGGGGGGGCTTTTGTGGTCCCAAGAGACCCAGTACTTC. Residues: CSARDLEGGLLWSQETQYF.

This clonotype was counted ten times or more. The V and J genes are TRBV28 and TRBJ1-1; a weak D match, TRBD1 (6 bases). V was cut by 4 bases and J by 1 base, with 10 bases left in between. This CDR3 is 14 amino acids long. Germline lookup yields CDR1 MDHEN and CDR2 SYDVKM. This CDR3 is CASSYGTSNTEAFF. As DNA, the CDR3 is TGTGCCAGCAGTTACGGGACATCGAACACTGAAGCTTTCTTT. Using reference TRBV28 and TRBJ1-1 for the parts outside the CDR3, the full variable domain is DVKVTQSSRYLVKRTGEKVFLECVQDMDHENMFWYRQDPGLGLRLIYFSYDVKMKEKGDIPEGYSVSREKKERFSLILESASTNQTSMYLCASSYGTSNTEAFFGQGTRLTVV.

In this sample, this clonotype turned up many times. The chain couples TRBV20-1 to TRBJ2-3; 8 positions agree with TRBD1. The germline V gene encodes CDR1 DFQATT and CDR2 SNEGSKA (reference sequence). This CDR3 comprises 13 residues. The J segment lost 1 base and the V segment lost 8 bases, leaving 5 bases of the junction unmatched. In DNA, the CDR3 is TGCAGTTTGCAGGGGGCAGGCACAGATACGCAGTATTTT. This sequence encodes CSLQGAGTDTQYF.

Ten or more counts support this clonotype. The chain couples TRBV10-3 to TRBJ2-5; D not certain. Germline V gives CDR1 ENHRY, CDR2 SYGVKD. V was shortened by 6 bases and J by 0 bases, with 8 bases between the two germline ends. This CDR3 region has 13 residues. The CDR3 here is CAIRGTDQETQYF. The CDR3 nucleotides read TGTGCCATCAGGGGAACCGACCAAGAGACCCAGTACTTC.

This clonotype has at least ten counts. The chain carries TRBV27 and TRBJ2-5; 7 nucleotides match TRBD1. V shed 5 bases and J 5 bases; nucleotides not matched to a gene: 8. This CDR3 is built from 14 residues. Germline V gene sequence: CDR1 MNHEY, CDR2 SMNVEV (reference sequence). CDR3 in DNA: TGTGCCAGCAGTCCTAACAGGGGAAGGGAGACCCAGTACTTC. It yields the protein CASSPNRGRETQYF.

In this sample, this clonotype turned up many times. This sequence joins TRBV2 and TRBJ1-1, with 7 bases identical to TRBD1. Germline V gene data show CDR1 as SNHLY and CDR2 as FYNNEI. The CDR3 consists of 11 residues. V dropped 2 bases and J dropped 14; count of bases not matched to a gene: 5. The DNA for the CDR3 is TGTGCCAGCAGTGAACAAGGCAGGGGGTTCTTT. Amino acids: CASSEQGRGFF.

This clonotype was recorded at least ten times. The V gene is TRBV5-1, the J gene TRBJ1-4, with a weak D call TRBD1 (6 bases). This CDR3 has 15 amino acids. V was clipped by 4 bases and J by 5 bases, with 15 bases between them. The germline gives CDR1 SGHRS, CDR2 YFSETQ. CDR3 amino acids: CASSVDGTSNEKLFF. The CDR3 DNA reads TGCGCCAGCAGCGTAGACGGGACATCGAATGAAAAACTGTTTTTT. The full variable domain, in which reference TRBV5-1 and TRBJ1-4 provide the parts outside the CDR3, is KAGVTQTPRYLIKTRGQQVTLSCSPISGHRSVSWYQQTPGQGLQFLFEYFSETQRNKGNFPGRFSGRQFSNSRSEMNVSTLELGDSALYLCASSVDGTSNEKLFFGSGTQLSVL.

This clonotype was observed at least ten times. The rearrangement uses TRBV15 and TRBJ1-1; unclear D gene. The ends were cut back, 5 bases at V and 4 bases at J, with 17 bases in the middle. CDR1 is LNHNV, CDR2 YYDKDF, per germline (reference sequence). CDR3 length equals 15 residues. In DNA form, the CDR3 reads TGTGCCACCAGCTCGCTGGACCTCAAGGCCACTGAAGCTTTCTTT. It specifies CATSSLDLKATEAFF.

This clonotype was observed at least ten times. DNA for the CDR3: TGCAGCGTGGACGACAGGGTCAACGAGCAGTACTTC. Translating it yields CSVDDRVNEQYF. V is TRBV29-1 and J is TRBJ2-7; 7 nucleotides line up with TRBD1. V was pared by 6 bases and J by 5 bases, with 7 bases of the junction left unmatched. The CDR3 covers 12 residues. Germline values: CDR1 SQVTM, CDR2 ANQGSEA.

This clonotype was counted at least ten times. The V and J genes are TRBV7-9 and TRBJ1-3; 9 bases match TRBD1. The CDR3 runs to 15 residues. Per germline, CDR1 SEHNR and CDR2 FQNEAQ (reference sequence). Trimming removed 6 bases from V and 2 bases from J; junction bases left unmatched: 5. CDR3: CASSPTGGPGNTIYF. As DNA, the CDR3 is TGTGCCAGCAGTCCAACAGGGGGCCCTGGAAACACCATATATTTT.

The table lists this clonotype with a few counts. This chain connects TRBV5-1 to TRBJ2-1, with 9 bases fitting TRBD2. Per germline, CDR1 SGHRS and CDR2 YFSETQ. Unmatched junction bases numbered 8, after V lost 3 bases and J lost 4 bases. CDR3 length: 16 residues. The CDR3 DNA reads TGCGCCAGCAGCTACCAGGAAGCGGGGGGTTACAATGAGCAGTTCTTC. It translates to CASSYQEAGGYNEQFF.

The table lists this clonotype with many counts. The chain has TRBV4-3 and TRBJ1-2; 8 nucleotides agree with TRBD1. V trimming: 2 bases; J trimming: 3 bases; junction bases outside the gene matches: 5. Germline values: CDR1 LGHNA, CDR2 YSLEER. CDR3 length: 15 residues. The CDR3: CASSQPDRGDYGYTF. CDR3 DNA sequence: TGCGCCAGCAGCCAACCAGACAGGGGTGACTATGGCTACACCTTC.

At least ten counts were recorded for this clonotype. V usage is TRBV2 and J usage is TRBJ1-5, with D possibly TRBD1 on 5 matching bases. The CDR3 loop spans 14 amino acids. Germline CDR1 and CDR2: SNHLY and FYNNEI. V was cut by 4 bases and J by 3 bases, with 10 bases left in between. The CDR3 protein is CASSAGQNNQPQHF. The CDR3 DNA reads TGTGCCAGCAGTGCTGGACAAAACAATCAGCCCCAGCATTTT.

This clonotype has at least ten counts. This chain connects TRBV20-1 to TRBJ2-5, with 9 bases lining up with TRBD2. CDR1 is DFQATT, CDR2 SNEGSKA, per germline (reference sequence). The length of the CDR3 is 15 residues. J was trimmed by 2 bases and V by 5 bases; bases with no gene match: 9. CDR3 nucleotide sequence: TGCAGTGCTGGCGGGGGGGGACTTAGTCAAGAGACCCAGTACTTC. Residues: CSAGGGGLSQETQYF.